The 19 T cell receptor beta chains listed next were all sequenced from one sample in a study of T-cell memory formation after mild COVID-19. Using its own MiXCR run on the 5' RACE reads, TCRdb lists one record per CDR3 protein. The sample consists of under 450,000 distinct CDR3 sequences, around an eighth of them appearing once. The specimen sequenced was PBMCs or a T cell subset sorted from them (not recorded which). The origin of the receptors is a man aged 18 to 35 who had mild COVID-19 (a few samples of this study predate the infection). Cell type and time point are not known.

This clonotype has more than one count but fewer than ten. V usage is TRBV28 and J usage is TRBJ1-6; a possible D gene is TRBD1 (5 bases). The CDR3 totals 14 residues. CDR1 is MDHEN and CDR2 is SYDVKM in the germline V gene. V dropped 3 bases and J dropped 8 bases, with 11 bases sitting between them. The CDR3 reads CASSFPGQDSPLHF. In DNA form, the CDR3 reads TGTGCCAGCAGTTTTCCAGGGCAGGATTCACCCCTCCACTTT.

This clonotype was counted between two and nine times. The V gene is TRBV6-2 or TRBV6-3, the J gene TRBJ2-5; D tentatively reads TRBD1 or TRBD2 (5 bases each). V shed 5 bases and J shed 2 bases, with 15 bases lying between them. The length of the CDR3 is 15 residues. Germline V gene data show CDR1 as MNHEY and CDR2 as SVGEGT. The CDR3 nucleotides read TGTGCCAGCAGTGGAGCCGGGGCTAAGCAAGAGACCCAGTACTTC. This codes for CASSGAGAKQETQYF.

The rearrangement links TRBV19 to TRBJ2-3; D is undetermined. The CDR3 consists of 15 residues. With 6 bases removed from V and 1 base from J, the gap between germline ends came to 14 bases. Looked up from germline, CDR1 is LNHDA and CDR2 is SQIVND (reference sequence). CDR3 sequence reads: CASRTRDQGTDTQYF. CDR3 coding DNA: TGTGCCAGTAGAACGCGAGATCAAGGCACAGATACGCAGTATTTT.

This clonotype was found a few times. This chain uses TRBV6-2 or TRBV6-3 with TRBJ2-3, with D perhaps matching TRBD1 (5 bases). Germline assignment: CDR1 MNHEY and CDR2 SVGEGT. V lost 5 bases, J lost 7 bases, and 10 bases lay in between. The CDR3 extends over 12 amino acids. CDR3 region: CASSQGFNTQYF. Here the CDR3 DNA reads TGTGCCAGCAGTCAGGGATTTAATACGCAGTATTTT.

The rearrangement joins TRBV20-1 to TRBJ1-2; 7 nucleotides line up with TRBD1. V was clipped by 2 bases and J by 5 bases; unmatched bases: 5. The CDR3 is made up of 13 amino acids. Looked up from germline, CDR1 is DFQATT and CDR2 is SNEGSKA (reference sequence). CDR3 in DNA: TGCAGTGCTAGATCCGGACAGGAGTATGGCTACACCTTC. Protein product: CSARSGQEYGYTF.

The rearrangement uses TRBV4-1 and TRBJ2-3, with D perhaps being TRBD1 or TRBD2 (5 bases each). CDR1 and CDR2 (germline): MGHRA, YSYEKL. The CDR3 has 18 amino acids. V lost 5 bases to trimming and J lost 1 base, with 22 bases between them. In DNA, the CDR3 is TGCGCCAGCAGCGCGAGGGAGTTCCGGGACGGGGGCACAGATACGCAGTATTTT. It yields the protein CASSAREFRDGGTDTQYF.

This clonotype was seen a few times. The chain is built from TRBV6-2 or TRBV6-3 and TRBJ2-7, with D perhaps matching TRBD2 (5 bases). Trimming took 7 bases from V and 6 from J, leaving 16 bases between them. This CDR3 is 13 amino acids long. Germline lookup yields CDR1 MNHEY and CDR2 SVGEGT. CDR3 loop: CASTRAGGREQYF. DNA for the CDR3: TGTGCCAGCACACGGGCGGGCGGGCGCGAGCAGTACTTC.

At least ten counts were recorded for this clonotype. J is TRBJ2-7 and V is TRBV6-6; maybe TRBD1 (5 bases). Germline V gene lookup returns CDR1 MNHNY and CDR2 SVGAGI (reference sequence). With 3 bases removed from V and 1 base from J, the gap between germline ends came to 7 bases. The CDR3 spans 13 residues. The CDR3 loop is CASSYRQSYEQYF. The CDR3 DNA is TGTGCCAGCAGTTATAGACAGTCCTACGAGCAGTACTTC.

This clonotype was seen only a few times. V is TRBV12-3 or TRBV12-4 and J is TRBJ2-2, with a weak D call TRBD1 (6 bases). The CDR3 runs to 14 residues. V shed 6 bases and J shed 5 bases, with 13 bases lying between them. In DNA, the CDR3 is TGTGCCAGCAGCCCGATAACAGGGACCGGGGAGCTGTTTTTT. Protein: CASSPITGTGELFF.

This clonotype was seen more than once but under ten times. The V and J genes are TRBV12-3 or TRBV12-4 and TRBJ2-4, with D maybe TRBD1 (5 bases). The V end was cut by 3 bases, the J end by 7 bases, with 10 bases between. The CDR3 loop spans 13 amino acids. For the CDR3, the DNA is TGTGCCAGCAGTTTGAGACAGTTGAACATTCAGTACTTC. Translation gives CASSLRQLNIQYF.

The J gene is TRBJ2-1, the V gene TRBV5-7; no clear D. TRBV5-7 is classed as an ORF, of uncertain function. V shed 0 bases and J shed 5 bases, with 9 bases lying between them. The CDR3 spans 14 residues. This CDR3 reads CASSLDRRNNEQFF. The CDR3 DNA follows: TGTGCCAGCAGCTTGGACCGACGGAACAATGAGCAGTTCTTC.

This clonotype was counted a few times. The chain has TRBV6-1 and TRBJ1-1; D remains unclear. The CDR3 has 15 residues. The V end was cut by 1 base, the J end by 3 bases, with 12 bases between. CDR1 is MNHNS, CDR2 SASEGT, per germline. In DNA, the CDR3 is TGTGCCAGCAGTGAAGGAGCGGCTGCCGACACTGAAGCTTTCTTT. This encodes CASSEGAAADTEAFF.

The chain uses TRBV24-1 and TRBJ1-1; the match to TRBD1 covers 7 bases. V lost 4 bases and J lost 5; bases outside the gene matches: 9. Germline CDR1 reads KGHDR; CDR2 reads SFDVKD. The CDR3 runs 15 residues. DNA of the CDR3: TGTGCCACCAGTGACCCTACCCAGGGGGAAACTGAAGCTTTCTTT. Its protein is CATSDPTQGETEAFF.

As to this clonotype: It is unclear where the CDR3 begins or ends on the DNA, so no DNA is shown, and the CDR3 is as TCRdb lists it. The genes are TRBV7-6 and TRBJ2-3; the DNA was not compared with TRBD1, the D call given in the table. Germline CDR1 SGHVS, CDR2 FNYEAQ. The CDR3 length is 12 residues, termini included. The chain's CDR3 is CASSPWGQGSDF.

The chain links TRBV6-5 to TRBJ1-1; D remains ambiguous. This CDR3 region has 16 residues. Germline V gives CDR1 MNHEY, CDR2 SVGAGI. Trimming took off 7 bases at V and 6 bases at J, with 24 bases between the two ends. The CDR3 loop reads CASTAALGRAGAEAFF. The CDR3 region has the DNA TGTGCCAGCACCGCGGCTCTGGGAAGGGCGGGCGCTGAAGCTTTCTTT.

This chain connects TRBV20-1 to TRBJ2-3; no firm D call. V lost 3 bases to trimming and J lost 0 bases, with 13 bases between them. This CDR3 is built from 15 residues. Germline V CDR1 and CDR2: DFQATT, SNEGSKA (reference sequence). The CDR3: CSASNSAKSTDTQYF. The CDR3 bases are TGCAGTGCTAGCAACTCCGCAAAGAGCACAGATACGCAGTATTTT.

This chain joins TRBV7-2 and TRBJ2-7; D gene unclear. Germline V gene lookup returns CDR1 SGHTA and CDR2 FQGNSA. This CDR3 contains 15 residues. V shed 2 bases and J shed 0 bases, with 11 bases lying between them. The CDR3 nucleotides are TGTGCCAGCAGCTTACGGCACGGAAACTCCTACGAGCAGTACGTC. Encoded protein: CASSLRHGNSYEQYV.

The chain's CDR3 is CASSSPGAGTGELFF. The CDR3 DNA reads as TGTGCCAGCAGCTCCCCGGGGGCGGGAACCGGGGAGCTGTTTTTT. The gene calls are TRBV7-2 and TRBJ2-2, with D perhaps TRBD1 or TRBD2 (6 bases each). Germline CDR1 is SGHTA and CDR2 is FQGNSA. The V and J ends lost 4 bases and 5 bases respectively, with 14 bases between them. This CDR3 spans 15 amino acids. The whole variable domain, remainder taken from reference TRBV7-2 and TRBJ2-2, is GAGVSQSPSNKVTEKGKDVELRCDPISGHTALYWYRQSLGQGLEFLIYFQGNSAPDKSGLPSDRFSAERTGGSVSTLTIQRTQQEDSAVYLCASSSPGAGTGELFFGEGSRLTVL.

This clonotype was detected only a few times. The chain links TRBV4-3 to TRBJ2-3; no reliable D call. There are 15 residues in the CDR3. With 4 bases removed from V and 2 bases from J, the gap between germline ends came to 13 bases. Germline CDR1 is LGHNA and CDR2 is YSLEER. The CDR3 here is CASSPRAAFTDTQYF. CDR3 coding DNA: TGCGCCAGCAGCCCCCGGGCCGCGTTCACAGATACGCAGTATTTT.